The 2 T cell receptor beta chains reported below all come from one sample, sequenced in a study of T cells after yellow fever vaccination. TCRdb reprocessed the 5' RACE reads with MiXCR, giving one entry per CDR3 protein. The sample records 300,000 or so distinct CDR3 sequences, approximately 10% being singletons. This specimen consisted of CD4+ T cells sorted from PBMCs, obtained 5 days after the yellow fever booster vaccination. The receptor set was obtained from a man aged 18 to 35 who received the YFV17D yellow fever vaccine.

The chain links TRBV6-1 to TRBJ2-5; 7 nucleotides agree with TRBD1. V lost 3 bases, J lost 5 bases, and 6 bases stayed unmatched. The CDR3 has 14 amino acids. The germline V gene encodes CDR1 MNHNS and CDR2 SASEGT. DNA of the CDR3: TGTGCCAGCAGTGAGGACAGGAGTCCGGAGACCCAGTACTTC. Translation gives CASSEDRSPETQYF.

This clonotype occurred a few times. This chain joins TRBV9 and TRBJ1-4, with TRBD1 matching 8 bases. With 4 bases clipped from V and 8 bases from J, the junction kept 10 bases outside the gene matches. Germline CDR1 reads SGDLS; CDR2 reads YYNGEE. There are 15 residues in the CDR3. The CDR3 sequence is CASSPGTGAVEKLFF. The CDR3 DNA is TGTGCCAGCAGCCCCGGGACAGGCGCAGTCGAAAAACTGTTTTTT.